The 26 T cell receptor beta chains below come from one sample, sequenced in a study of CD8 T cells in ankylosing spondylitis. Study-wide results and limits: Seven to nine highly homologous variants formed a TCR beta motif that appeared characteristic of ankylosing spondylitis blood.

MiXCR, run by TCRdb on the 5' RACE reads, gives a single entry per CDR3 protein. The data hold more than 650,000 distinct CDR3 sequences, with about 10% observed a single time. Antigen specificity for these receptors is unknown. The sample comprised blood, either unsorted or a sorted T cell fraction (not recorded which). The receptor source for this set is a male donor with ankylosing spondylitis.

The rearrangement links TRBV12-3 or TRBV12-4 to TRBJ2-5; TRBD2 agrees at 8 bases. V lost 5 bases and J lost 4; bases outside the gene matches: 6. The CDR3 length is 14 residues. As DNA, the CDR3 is TGTGCCAGCAGTCGAAGCGGGAGCAGAGAGACCCAGTACTTC. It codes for CASSRSGSRETQYF.

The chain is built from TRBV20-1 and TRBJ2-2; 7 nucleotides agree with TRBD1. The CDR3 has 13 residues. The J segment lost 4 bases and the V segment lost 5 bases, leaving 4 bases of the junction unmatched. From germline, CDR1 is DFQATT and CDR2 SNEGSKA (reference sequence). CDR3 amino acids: CSARQGSTGELFF. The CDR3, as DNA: TGCAGTGCTCGACAGGGAAGCACCGGGGAGCTGTTTTTT.

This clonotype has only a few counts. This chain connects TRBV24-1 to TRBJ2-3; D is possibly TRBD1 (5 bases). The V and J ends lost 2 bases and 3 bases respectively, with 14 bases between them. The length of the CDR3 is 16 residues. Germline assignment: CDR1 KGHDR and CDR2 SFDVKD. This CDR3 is CATSDSRGARTDTQYF. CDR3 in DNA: TGTGCCACCAGTGATTCCCGTGGGGCTCGGACAGATACGCAGTATTTT.

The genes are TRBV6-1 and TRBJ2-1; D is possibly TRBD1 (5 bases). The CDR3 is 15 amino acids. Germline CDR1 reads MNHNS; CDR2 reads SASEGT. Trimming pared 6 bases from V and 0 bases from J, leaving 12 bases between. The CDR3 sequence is CASRLSRASYNEQFF. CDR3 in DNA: TGTGCCAGCAGGCTCTCCAGGGCCTCCTACAATGAGCAGTTCTTC.

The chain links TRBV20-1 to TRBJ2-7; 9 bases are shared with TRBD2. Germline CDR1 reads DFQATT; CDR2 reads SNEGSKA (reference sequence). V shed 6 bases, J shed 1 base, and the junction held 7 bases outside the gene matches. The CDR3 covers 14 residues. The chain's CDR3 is CSAPLAGTSYEQYF. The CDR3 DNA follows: TGCAGTGCACCTCTAGCGGGAACATCCTACGAGCAGTACTTC.

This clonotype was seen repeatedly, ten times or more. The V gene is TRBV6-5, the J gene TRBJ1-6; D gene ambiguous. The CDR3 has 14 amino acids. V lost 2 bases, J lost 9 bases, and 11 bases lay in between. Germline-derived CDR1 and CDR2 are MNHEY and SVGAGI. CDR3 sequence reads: CASSYARASSPLHF. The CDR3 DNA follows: TGTGCCAGCAGTTACGCCCGGGCGTCTTCACCCCTCCACTTT.

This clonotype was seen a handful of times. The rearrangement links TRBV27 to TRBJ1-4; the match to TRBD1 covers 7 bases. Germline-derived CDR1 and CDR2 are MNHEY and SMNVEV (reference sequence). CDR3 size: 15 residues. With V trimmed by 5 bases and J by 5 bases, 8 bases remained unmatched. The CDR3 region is CASSLAGRGNEKLFF. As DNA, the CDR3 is TGTGCCAGCAGTCTAGCCGGCAGGGGGAATGAAAAACTGTTTTTT.

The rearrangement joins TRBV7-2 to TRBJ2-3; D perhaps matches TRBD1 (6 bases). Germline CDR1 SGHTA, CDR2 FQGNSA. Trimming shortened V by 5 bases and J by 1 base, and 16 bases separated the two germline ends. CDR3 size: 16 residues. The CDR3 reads CASSNSRGQRTDTQYF. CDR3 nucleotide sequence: TGTGCCAGCAGCAATTCTCGGGGACAACGCACAGATACGCAGTATTTT.

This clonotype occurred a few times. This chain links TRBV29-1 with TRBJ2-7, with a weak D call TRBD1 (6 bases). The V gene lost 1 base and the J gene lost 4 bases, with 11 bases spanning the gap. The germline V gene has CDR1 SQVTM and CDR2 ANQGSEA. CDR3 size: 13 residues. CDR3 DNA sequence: TGCAGCGTTGAAGTGGGGGCGAAATACGAGCAGTACTTC. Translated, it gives CSVEVGAKYEQYF.

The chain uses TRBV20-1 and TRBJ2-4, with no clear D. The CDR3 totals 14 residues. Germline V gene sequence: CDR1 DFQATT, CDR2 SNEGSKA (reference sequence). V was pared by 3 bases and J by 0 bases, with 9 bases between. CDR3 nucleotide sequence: TGCAGTGCTAGCCCAATACTAGCCAAAAACATTCAGTACTTC. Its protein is CSASPILAKNIQYF.

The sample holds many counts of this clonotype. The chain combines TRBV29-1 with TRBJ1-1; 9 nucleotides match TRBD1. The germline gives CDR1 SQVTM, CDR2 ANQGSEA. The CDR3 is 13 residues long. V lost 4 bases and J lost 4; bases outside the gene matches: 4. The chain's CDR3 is CSVGGQGTTEAFF. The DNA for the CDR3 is TGCAGCGTTGGGGGACAGGGTACCACTGAAGCTTTCTTT. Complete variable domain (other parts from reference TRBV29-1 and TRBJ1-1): SAVISQKPSRDICQRGTSLTIQCQVDSQVTMMFWYRQQPGQSLTLIATANQGSEATYESGFVIDKFPISRPNLTFSTLTVSNMSPEDSSIYLCSVGGQGTTEAFFGQGTRLTVV.

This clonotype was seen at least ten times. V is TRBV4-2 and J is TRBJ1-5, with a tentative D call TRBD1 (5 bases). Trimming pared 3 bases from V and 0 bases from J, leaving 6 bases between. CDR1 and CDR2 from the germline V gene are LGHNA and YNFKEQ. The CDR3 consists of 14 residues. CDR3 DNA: TGTGCCAGCAGCCATCAGGGTAGCAATCAGCCCCAGCATTTT. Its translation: CASSHQGSNQPQHF.

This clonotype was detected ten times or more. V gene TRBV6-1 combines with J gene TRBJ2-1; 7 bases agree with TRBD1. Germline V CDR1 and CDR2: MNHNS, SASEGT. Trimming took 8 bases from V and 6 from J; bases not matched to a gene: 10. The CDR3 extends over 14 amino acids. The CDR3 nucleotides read TGTGCCAGCGGCCGGACAGGCTTTAGCAATGAGCAGTTCTTC. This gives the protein CASGRTGFSNEQFF.

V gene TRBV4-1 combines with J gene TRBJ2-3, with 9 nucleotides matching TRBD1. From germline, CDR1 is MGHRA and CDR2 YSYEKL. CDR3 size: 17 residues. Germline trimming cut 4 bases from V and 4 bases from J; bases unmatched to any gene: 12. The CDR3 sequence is CASSPRPTGGDADTQYF. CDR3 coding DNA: TGCGCCAGCAGCCCTCGTCCCACAGGGGGCGACGCAGATACGCAGTATTTT.

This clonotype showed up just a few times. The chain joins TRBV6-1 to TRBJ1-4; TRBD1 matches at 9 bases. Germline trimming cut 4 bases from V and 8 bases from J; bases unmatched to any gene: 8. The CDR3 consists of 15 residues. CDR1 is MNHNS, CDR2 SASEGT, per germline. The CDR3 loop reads CASSVTGTGSEKLFF. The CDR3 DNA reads TGTGCCAGCAGTGTAACCGGGACAGGGTCAGAAAAACTGTTTTTT.

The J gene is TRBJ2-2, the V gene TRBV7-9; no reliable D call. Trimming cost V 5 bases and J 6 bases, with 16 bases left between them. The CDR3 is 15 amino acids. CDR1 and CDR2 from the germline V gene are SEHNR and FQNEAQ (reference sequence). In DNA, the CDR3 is TGTGCCAGCAGCAACCTGGGCACCCTCGCCGGGGAGCTGTTTTTT. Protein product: CASSNLGTLAGELFF.

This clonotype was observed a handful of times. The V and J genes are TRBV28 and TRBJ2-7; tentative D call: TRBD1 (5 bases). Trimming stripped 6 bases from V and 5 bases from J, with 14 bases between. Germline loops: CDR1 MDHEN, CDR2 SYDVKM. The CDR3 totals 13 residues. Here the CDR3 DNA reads TGTGCCAGCAGACCCTTCGCCAGGGACGAGCAGTACTTC. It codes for CASRPFARDEQYF.

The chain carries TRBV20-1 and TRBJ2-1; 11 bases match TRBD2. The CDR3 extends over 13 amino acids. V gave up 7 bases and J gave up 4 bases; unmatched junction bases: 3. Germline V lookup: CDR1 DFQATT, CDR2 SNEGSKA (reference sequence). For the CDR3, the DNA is TGCAGTGGCGGGACTAGCGGTTACAATGAGCAGTTCTTC. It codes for CSGGTSGYNEQFF.

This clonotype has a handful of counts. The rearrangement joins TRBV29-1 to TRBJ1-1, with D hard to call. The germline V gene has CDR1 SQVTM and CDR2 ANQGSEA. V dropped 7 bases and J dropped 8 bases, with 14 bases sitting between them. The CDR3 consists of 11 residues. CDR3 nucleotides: TGCAGCGCGACTACTATGGTCGAAGCTTTCTTT. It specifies CSATTMVEAFF.

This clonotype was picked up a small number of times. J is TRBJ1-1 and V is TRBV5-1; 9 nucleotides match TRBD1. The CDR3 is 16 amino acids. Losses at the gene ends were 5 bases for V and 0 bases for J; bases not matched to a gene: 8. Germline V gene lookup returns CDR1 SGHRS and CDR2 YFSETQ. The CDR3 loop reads CASRSGTGFMNTEAFF. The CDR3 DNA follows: TGCGCCAGCAGGTCCGGGACAGGGTTTATGAACACTGAAGCTTTCTTT.

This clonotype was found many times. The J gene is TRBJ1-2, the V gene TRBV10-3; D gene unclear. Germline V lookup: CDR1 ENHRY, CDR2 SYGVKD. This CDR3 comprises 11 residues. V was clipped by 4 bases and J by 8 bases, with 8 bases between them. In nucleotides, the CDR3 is TGTGCCATCAGTGCGGAGGGAGGCTACACCTTC. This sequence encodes CAISAEGGYTF.

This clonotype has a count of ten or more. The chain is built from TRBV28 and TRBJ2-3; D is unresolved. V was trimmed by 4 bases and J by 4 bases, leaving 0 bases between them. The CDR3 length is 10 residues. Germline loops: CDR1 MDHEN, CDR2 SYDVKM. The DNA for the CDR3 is TGTGCCAGCAGTTCAGATACGCAGTATTTT. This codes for CASSSDTQYF.

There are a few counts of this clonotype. This CDR3 reads CASSYSSRITGELFF. In nucleotides, the CDR3 is TGTGCCAGCAGTTACTCGAGTAGGATCACCGGGGAGCTGTTTTTT. This rearrangement joins TRBV6-5 to TRBJ2-2, with D uncertain. Germline CDR1 MNHEY, CDR2 SVGAGI. The CDR3 contains 15 residues. V lost 0 bases and J lost 4, with 9 bases in between.

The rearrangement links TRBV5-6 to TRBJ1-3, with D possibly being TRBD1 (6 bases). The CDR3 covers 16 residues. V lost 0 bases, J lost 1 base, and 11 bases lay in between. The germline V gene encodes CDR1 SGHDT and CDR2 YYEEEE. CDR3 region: CASSLEGVRSGNTIYF. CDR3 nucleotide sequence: TGTGCCAGCAGCTTGGAGGGGGTTCGGTCTGGAAACACCATATATTTT.

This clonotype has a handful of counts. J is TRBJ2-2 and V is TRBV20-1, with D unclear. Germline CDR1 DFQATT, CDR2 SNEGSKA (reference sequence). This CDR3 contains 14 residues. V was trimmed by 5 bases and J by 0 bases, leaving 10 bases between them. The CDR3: CSASQTANTGELFF. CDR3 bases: TGCAGTGCTTCTCAGACGGCGAACACCGGGGAGCTGTTTTTT.

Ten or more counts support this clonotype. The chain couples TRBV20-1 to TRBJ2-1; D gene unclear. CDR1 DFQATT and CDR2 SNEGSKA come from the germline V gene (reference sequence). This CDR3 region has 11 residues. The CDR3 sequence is CSLIGSNEQFF. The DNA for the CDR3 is TGCAGCTTGATCGGTAGCAATGAGCAGTTCTTC.